The clone carrying this TCR beta chain showed up just once. The junction shows a germline mismatch at one end, possibly a read error. Distinct nucleotide sequences in the sample also encode this CDR3. This entry belongs to a study of blood T cell repertoires in COVID-19. Study in general: Samples taken during acute and convalescent COVID-19 were collected in the United States, Italy and Spain. From T cells, B-cell-depleted T cells, or PBMCs came the material, which was cDNA or gDNA.

Original processing notes: Amplification of reference gene primers was used by the study to estimate nucleated cell counts. Profiling relied on immunoSEQ multiplex PCR, and the TCRdb table lists in-frame clones only, not all of them. The D gene and trimming were derived from the DNA, and the V and J assignments and clone size from that table. The table lists about 120,000 clones, approximately 81% of them singletons, with 3.5% to 4.5% in the top ten. The CDR3 extends over 14 amino acids. Looked up from germline, CDR1 is MNHNS and CDR2 is SASEGT. The chain employs TRBV6-1 and TRBJ2-2; weak D call: TRBD1 (5 bases). Sample: peripheral blood. The source of this sequence is a woman aged 80 or older with acute or convalescent COVID-19. CDR3 sequence (DNA): TGTGCCAGCAGTGAGGGGCGATTCACCGGAGAGCTGTTTTTT. Translation: CASSEGRFTGELFF.